This is a list of T cell receptor beta chains from one sample in a study of blood T cell repertoires in COVID-19. Profiled with immunoSEQ multiplex PCR; TCRdb holds only in-frame clones, not every one. The repertoire consists of a few hundred thousand clones, with roughly 91% occurring once and the leading ten covering 8.8%. Sequencing input: PBMCs or T cells enriched from blood (not recorded which). The receptors derive from a man in his forties or fifties who had recovered from COVID-19. CDR3s include the opening cysteine and the closing phenylalanine or tryptophan. A D gene is named only where the DNA matches it firmly. For some rows the clone size is stated as once, few or many, or as a class when expanded; others skip it.

size,D,length,J,V,CDR3,DNA
NA,TRBD1,14,TRBJ2-7,TRBV28,CASSLWGQVAEQYF,TGTGCCAGCAGTTTGTGGGGACAGGTCGCCGAGCAGTACTTC
NA,TRBD1,16,TRBJ2-7,TRBV4-1,CASSQEVGDRGYEQYF,TGCGCCAGCAGCCAAGAGGTTGGGGACAGGGGCTACGAGCAGTACTTC
NA,NA,16,TRBJ1-5,TRBV6-5,CASSYAPRGGGQPQHF,TGTGCCAGCAGTTACGCCCCGCGGGGGGGCGGGCAGCCCCAGCATTTT
NA,NA,14,TRBJ2-1,TRBV7-2,CASSPSSFYNEQFF,TGTGCCAGCAGCCCCTCTAGTTTTTACAATGAGCAGTTCTTC
once,NA,17,TRBJ1-1,TRBV7-8,CASSHSVVGGLNTEAFF,TGTGCCAGCAGCCACAGCGTGGTGGGCGGGTTGAACACTGAAGCTTTCTTT
NA,NA,16,TRBJ1-2,TRBV7-6,CASSPLRDYGDYGYTF,TGTGCCAGCAGCCCCCTGCGGGACTATGGGGACTATGGCTACACCTTC
NA,NA,16,TRBJ1-2,TRBV27,CASSLSLDRWDYGYTF,TGTGCCAGCAGTTTATCCCTAGACAGGTGGGACTATGGCTACACCTTC
NA,NA,14,TRBJ2-1,TRBV9,CASSVAGEFNEQFF,TGTGCCAGCAGCGTAGCGGGGGAATTCAATGAGCAGTTCTTC
NA,TRBD1,13,TRBJ2-7,TRBV14,CASSKQGQYEQYF,TGTGCCAGCAGCAAACAGGGGCAGTACGAGCAGTACTTC
NA,TRBD2,14,TRBJ2-5,TRBV5-1,CASSLAGGRETQYF,TGCGCCAGCAGCTTGGCCGGGGGGAGGGAGACCCAGTACTTC
NA,NA,16,TRBJ1-5,TRBV14,CASSQVRWTDNQPQHF,TGTGCCAGCAGCCAAGTGAGATGGACAGACAATCAGCCCCAGCATTTT
once,NA,13,TRBJ2-5,TRBV3-1/TRBV3-2,CASRGGYQETQYF,TGTGCCAGCAGGGGAGGTTACCAAGAGACCCAGTACTTC